This TCR beta chain derives from a study of shared clonotypes between healthy human individuals. Overall study: Per donor, CD8 memory used one plate, CD8 naive used two, CD4 memory used three and CD4 naive used three.

Points on this clone: Its antigen is undetermined.

Study-wide findings and caveats: Against clonotypes common to all four donors, non-shared ones had lower generation probabilities. Sampling covered blood only; tissue repertoires likely differ.

Naive CD8 cells comprised CD45RO-negative, CCR7-positively selected cells, excluding terminally differentiated effector memory CD45RA+ cells. Donors were healthy HIV-negative adults without recently reported acute infections or vaccinations. The germline V and J ends were trimmed by 7 bases and 4 bases, with 11 bases remaining between them. Germline loops: CDR1 MNHNY, CDR2 SVGAGI (reference sequence). This CDR3 region has 13 residues. Clones were sequenced by immunoSEQ multiplex PCR, and TCRdb holds only the in-frame ones, with some missing. Of approximately 2,000,000 clones in the sample, approximately 92% are singletons; the top ten hold about 1.7%.

The clonotype originates from a man between 18 and 35 years old in good health. Some clones in this sample may be carry-over from other donors' samples. The specimen was naive CD8+ T cells from PBMCs. The V and J genes are TRBV6-6 and TRBJ1-5, with D possibly matching TRBD1 (6 bases). The CDR3 sequence: CASTEGGNQPQHF. CDR3 DNA: TGTGCCAGCACCGAGGGGGGGAATCAGCCCCAGCATTTT.